The rows below give T cell receptor beta chains drawn from one sample of a study of blood T cell repertoires in COVID-19. Libraries were prepared by immunoSEQ multiplex PCR; TCRdb keeps only in-frame clonotypes and omits some of them. Of roughly 100,000 clones listed, roughly 89% are singletons. The sequencing input was peripheral blood. Receptors were obtained from a human donor with COVID-19, enrolled during active disease. The donor label of this sample is uncertain. Each CDR3 is given with its conserved first and last residue. A D gene is named only where the DNA matches it firmly.

CDR3aa: CASSQRGGSDTQYF; CDR3nt: TGTGCCAGCAGCCAGAGAGGGGGCTCAGATACGCAGTATTTT; v_gene: TRBV3-1/TRBV3-2; d_gene: TRBD1; j_gene: TRBJ2-3
CDR3aa: CASDGPTEDTEAFF; CDR3nt: TGTGCCAGCGACGGCCCTACTGAGGATACTGAAGCTTTCTTT; v_gene: TRBV7-9; d_gene: NA; j_gene: TRBJ1-1
CDR3aa: CASSRDNPYGGLFF; CDR3nt: TGTGCCAGCAGTCGGGACAACCCCTATGGCGGACTGTTTTTT; v_gene: TRBV6-5; d_gene: NA; j_gene: TRBJ1-4
CDR3aa: CASRGRDRVYYTF; CDR3nt: TGCGCCTCAAGGGGTAGAGACAGGGTGTACTACACCTTC; v_gene: TRBV4-1; d_gene: TRBD1; j_gene: TRBJ1-2
CDR3aa: CASMWLAGGGGAYEQYF; CDR3nt: TGTGCCAGCATGTGGCTAGCGGGAGGTGGTGGGGCGTACGAGCAGTACTTC; v_gene: TRBV2; d_gene: TRBD2; j_gene: TRBJ2-7
CDR3aa: CASGQGWETQYF; CDR3nt: TGTGCTAGTGGACAGGGTTGGGAGACCCAGTACTTC; v_gene: TRBV12-5; d_gene: NA; j_gene: TRBJ2-5
CDR3aa: CASSEQGTSGGFYEQYF; CDR3nt: TGTGCCAGCAGTGAACAGGGGACTAGCGGGGGGTTCTACGAGCAGTACTTC; v_gene: TRBV25-1; d_gene: TRBD2; j_gene: TRBJ2-7
CDR3aa: CASSNPGTVSNQPQHF; CDR3nt: TGTGCCAGCAGTAACCCAGGGACAGTTAGCAATCAGCCCCAGCATTTT; v_gene: TRBV28; d_gene: TRBD1; j_gene: TRBJ1-5
CDR3aa: CASSLHGRQGVNSPLHF; CDR3nt: TGTGCCAGCAGCTTGCATGGGAGACAGGGGGTTAATTCACCCCTCCACTTT; v_gene: TRBV11-2; d_gene: TRBD1; j_gene: TRBJ1-6
CDR3aa: CASSLLGPSLTDTQYF; CDR3nt: TGTGCCAGCAGCCTCCTGGGGCCCTCACTCACAGATACGCAGTATTTT; v_gene: TRBV3-1/TRBV3-2; d_gene: NA; j_gene: TRBJ2-3
CDR3aa: CASSPARQGRREKLFF; CDR3nt: TGTGCCAGCAGTCCTGCCCGACAGGGTCGTAGAGAAAAACTGTTTTTT; v_gene: TRBV27; d_gene: TRBD1; j_gene: TRBJ1-4
CDR3aa: CASSAASGDTGELFF; CDR3nt: TGTGCCAGCAGTGCAGCCAGCGGTGACACCGGGGAGCTGTTTTTT; v_gene: TRBV6-1; d_gene: NA; j_gene: TRBJ2-2
CDR3aa: CASSLTGTGSEQFF; CDR3nt: TGCGCCAGCAGCCTGACCGGGACAGGGTCTGAGCAGTTCTTC; v_gene: TRBV5-1; d_gene: TRBD1; j_gene: TRBJ2-1
CDR3aa: CASQGSGELFF; CDR3nt: TGTGCCAGTCAGGGTTCCGGGGAGCTGTTTTTT; v_gene: TRBV28; d_gene: NA; j_gene: TRBJ2-2
CDR3aa: CASSLEAVAESYNEQFF; CDR3nt: TGTGCCAGCAGCTTAGAGGCGGTAGCGGAATCCTACAATGAGCAGTTCTTC; v_gene: TRBV7-9; d_gene: NA; j_gene: TRBJ2-1
CDR3aa: CASSFEGTGPQHF; CDR3nt: TGTGCCAGCAGTTTCGAGGGGACTGGGCCCCAGCATTTT; v_gene: TRBV12-3/TRBV12-4; d_gene: NA; j_gene: TRBJ1-5
CDR3aa: CSVDRGQNLGRGYTF; CDR3nt: TGCAGCGTTGATAGAGGACAGAACTTAGGTCGTGGCTACACCTTC; v_gene: TRBV29-1; d_gene: NA; j_gene: TRBJ1-2